This TCR beta chain was captured by sequencing in a study of metastatic and nonmetastatic thyroid tumors. Every patient was untreated before thyroid surgery. This clone was seen repeatedly, ten times or more. V was cut by 8 bases and J by 5 bases, with 21 bases left in between. This CDR3 contains 16 residues. The germline V gene encodes CDR1 SNHLY and CDR2 FYNNEI. TCRdb re-called the PCR reads via MiXCR. In the table there are 40,000 or so clones, more than 15% of which are singletons. This receptor was identified in a female donor with papillary thyroid cancer or a benign thyroid nodule (not recorded which). Some clones in this sample may be carry-over from other donors' samples. The sequenced material came from blood. The chain joins TRBV2 to TRBJ1-4; possible D gene TRBD1, 5 bases. CDR3 DNA: TGTGCCAGCTTACGTGCAGGGATAGTCGGAAATGAAAAACTGTTTTTT. It encodes CASLRAGIVGNEKLFF.